This T cell receptor (beta chain) emerged from a study of T cell responses to AZD1222 COVID-19 vaccine. Only in-frame clones appear in the TCRdb table, and some are missing; sequencing was by immunoSEQ multiplex PCR. The sample lists 140,000 to 150,000 clones, 93% seen once, with over 4% in the top ten. Germline V gene data show CDR1 as SGHRS and CDR2 as YFSETQ. CDR3 length equals 16 residues. J was trimmed by 7 bases and V by 4 bases; bases with no gene match: 11. Study-wide results and limits: In the spike-specific TCR repertoire, nearly half reportedly target unmutated variant regions. Only a handful of AZD1222 recipients, more than 5 in all, had baseline seropositivity.

As to this clone: Its antigen is not known.

The TCR was taken from an adult in good health. This chain connects TRBV5-1 to TRBJ2-1; 10 bases line up with TRBD2. The sequencing used peripheral blood, collected on day 0 of AZD1222 vaccination. CDR3 residues: CASSPQAGGPGNEQFF. The CDR3 DNA follows: TGCGCCAGCAGCCCCCAAGCGGGAGGGCCGGGGAATGAGCAGTTCTTC.